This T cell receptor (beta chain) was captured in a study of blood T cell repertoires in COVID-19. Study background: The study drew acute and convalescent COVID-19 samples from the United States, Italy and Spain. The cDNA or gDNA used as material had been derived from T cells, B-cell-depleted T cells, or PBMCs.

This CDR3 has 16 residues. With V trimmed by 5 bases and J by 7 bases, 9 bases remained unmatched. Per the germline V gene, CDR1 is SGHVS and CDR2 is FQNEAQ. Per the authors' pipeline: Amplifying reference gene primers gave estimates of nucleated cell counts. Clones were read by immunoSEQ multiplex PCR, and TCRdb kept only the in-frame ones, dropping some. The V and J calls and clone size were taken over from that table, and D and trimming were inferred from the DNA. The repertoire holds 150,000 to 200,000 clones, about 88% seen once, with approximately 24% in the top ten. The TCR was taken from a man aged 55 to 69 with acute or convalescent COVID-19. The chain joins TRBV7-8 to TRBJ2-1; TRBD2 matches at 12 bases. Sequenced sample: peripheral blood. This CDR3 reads CASSPATSGGWNEQFF. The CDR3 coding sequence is TGTGCCAGCAGCCCAGCGACTAGCGGGGGTTGGAATGAGCAGTTCTTC.